The 9 T cell receptor beta chains given below trace back to one sample, sequenced in a study of T-cell memory formation after mild COVID-19. TCRdb passed the 5' RACE reads through MiXCR, listing each CDR3 protein once. The data hold just over 400,000 distinct CDR3 sequences, with about 22% observed a single time. The sample was PBMCs or a T cell subset sorted from them (not recorded which). Every receptor here comes from an adult woman who had mild COVID-19 (a few samples of this study predate the infection). Cell type and time point are not known.

This chain joins TRBV24-1 and TRBJ2-1; 11 bases align to TRBD2. The germline V gene has CDR1 KGHDR and CDR2 SFDVKD. With 3 bases clipped from V and 6 bases from J, the junction kept 3 bases outside the gene matches. The CDR3 consists of 15 residues. CDR3 loop: CATSDTSGRTNEQFF. CDR3 DNA: TGTGCCACCAGTGATACTAGCGGGAGAACCAATGAGCAGTTCTTC.

J is TRBJ1-1 and V is TRBV29-1; D unclear. Germline V gene sequence: CDR1 SQVTM, CDR2 ANQGSEA. This CDR3 has 14 amino acids. Trimming pared 3 bases from V and 1 base from J, leaving 12 bases between. The CDR3 DNA reads TGCAGCGTTGAGGCGACCCGATGGAACACTGAAGCTTTCTTT. The encoded protein is CSVEATRWNTEAFF.

The chain links TRBV20-1 to TRBJ2-7, with 11 bases matching TRBD2. V gave up 6 bases and J gave up 2 bases; unmatched junction bases: 6. The germline CDR1 and CDR2 sequences are DFQATT and SNEGSKA (reference sequence). The length of the CDR3 is 14 residues. CDR3 bases: TGCAGTGCCCTTCCGGGACTAGCGGCCTACGAGCAGTACTTC. Its translation is CSALPGLAAYEQYF.

The V call is TRBV11-1, the J call TRBJ1-2; TRBD1 might be the D (5 bases). Germline loops: CDR1 SGHAT, CDR2 FQDESV (reference sequence). V was pared by 3 bases and J by 8 bases, with 13 bases between. This CDR3 comprises 13 residues. CDR3 residues: CASSFGGAWGYTF. The CDR3 region has the DNA TGTGCCAGCAGCTTCGGTGGGGCATGGGGCTACACCTTC.

This clonotype turned up a few times. This chain links TRBV5-4 with TRBJ2-5; D possibly corresponds to TRBD1 (6 bases). Trimming took 1 base from V and 4 from J, leaving 14 bases between them. The CDR3 has 15 residues. CDR1 is SGHNT and CDR2 is YYREEE in the germline V gene (reference sequence). The CDR3 DNA follows: TGTGCCAGCAGCTTGAAGGGGGTGAGCGCAGAGACCCAGTACTTC. This codes for CASSLKGVSAETQYF.

This clonotype was observed a handful of times. V and J are TRBV12-3 or TRBV12-4 and TRBJ1-1; D remains ambiguous. Trimming shortened V by 6 bases and J by 2 bases, and 10 bases separated the two germline ends. The CDR3 is 13 amino acids. This CDR3 reads CASRSAGNTEAFF. CDR3 nucleotides: TGTGCCAGCAGGTCGGCGGGTAACACTGAAGCTTTCTTT.

Only a few counts were recorded for this clonotype. The chain recombines TRBV19 with TRBJ1-1, with D unclear. Germline V CDR1 and CDR2: LNHDA, SQIVND (reference sequence). V was trimmed by 3 bases and J by 1 base, leaving 6 bases between them. This CDR3 has 13 residues. The CDR3 DNA reads as TGTGCCAGTAGTATGGGTACGAACACTGAAGCTTTCTTT. Amino acid sequence: CASSMGTNTEAFF.

This chain uses TRBV11-2 with TRBJ2-1, with D hard to call. This CDR3 has 13 amino acids. Germline CDR1 is SGHAT and CDR2 is FQNNGV. Trimming removed 6 bases from V and 10 bases from J, with 16 bases in between. The CDR3 coding sequence is TGTGCCAGCAGAGTTACCCCCAATGGAGAGCAGTTCTTC. Translated: CASRVTPNGEQFF.

This chain uses TRBV5-1 with TRBJ2-5, with D unclear. The CDR3 is 12 residues long. CDR1 SGHRS and CDR2 YFSETQ come from the germline V gene. Trimming left V 5 bases short and J 4 bases short, with 9 bases between. The DNA of the CDR3 is TGCGCCAGCAGAAATTCGCGAGAGACCCAGTACTTC. Protein sequence: CASRNSRETQYF.